This TCR beta chain emerged from a study of beta chain features in type 1 diabetes. Turning to the study itself: Cell yields, gender and age were similar in healthy donors and patients. General study results and limits: The analysis here could not establish whether HLA type shapes TCRB rearrangement. Shortening that was moderate but significant affected the TCRB CDR3s of Type 1 diabetes patients in all four CD4+ subsets.

CD45RO/CCR7/CD25/CD127/CD95/CD27 separated CD4+ naive, central memory, regulatory and stem cell-like memory cells by sorting. V was shortened by 5 bases and J by 8 bases, with 10 bases between the two germline ends. The CDR3 sequence is 12 residues long. Germline V gene data show CDR1 as SGHAT and CDR2 as FQNNGV. This clone was counted only a few times. Antigen unknown. Expressed TCRB transcripts were sequenced, since all the RNA that had been isolated was reverse transcribed. For naive, central memory and regulatory T cell samples, reads averaged around 3.5 million. Repertoires were generated with immunoSEQ multiplex PCR, while TCRdb's copy carries only in-frame clones and drops some. The table has 500,000 to 650,000 clones, 12% seen once; the top ten hold more than 0.095%.

The chain couples TRBV11-2 to TRBJ2-1; a weak D match, TRBD2 (5 bases). The sequence derives from a man aged 25-45 years with type 1 diabetes. The sequenced material came from naive CD4+ T cells from blood. The CDR3 bases are TGTGCCAGCAGCCGGGAATTTGATGAGCAGTTCTTC. Encoded protein: CASSREFDEQFF.